This T cell receptor (beta chain) emerged from a study of glioma-infiltrating T cells after dendritic cell vaccination. The overall study: Dendritic cell vaccination trial patients had either newly diagnosed or recurrent glioblastoma.

Trimming took off 6 bases at V and 4 bases at J, with 14 bases between the two ends. CDR3 length equals 15 residues. Per germline, CDR1 SGHRS and CDR2 YFSETQ. The primer mix had 60 V beta and 13 J beta primers. This table comes from immunoSEQ multiplex PCR, and its TCRdb copy is limited to in-frame clones, with some not included. The sample has tens of thousands of clones, more than 75% seen once. On this clone: Its antigen remains unidentified.

General study results and limits: The cohort had few patients with full blood and tumor sets.

The chain links TRBV5-1 to TRBJ2-6; D is perhaps TRBD1 (7 bases). The receptor was derived from a human donor with glioblastoma. The sequences come from blood, collected before dendritic cell vaccination. The CDR3 DNA is TGCGCCAGCACAGGGGGGCCCCCCGGGGCCAACGTCCTGACTTTC. It translates to CASTGGPPGANVLTF.